This passage covers 23 T cell receptor beta chains from one sample sequenced in a study of shared clonotypes between healthy human individuals. Assay: immunoSEQ multiplex PCR; the TCRdb copy retains only in-frame clones and omits some. The data show 2 million to 2.5 million clones, with 92% seen just once and 0.3% to 0.45% held by the top ten. Specimen: naive CD4+ T cells from PBMCs. The sample's subset: CD45RA+ positively selected. The receptors stem from a man younger than 30 in good health. Some clones in this sample may be carry-over from other donors' samples.

The chain recombines TRBV28 with TRBJ2-5, with D maybe TRBD1 (6 bases). Germline CDR1 MDHEN, CDR2 SYDVKM. The CDR3 extends over 14 amino acids. Between the trimmed V and J ends, which lost 3 bases and 1 base, there was a span of 9 bases. CDR3 region: CASSFGQPQETQYF. The CDR3, as DNA: TGTGCCAGCAGTTTTGGACAGCCCCAAGAGACCCAGTACTTC.

J is TRBJ2-2 and V is TRBV7-7, with 10 bases lining up with TRBD2. With 5 bases clipped from V and 5 bases from J, the junction kept 8 bases outside the gene matches. Germline CDR1 and CDR2: SSHAT and FNYEAQ (reference sequence). The CDR3 covers 16 residues. CDR3 DNA sequence: TGTGCCAGCAGCGATCCCGGGACTAGCGATACCGGGGAGCTGTTTTTT. Amino acid sequence: CASSDPGTSDTGELFF.

The chain links TRBV30 to TRBJ2-1, with D unclear. This CDR3 has 12 amino acids. Germline V gives CDR1 GTSNPN, CDR2 SVGIG (reference sequence). The CDR3 reads CAYHRAYNEQFF. The CDR3 DNA reads TGTGCTTACCACCGGGCATACAATGAGCAGTTCTTC.

The chain uses TRBV7-9 and TRBJ1-1; the D is unclear. Deletions cut 4 bases from V and 5 bases from J, with 11 bases between. Per the germline V gene, CDR1 is SEHNR and CDR2 is FQNEAQ (reference sequence). The CDR3 totals 13 residues. The chain's CDR3 is CASSSTLGTEAFF. CDR3 in DNA: TGTGCCAGCAGCTCAACCCTCGGGACTGAAGCTTTCTTT. Based on the CDR3 plus reference TRBV7-9 and TRBJ1-1, the full variable domain is DTGVSQNPRHKITKRGQNVTFRCDPISEHNRLYWYRQTLGQGPEFLTYFQNEAQLEKSRLLSDRFSAERPKGSFSTLEIQRTEQGDSAMYLCASSSTLGTEAFFGQGTRLTVV.

The genes are TRBV29-1 and TRBJ2-5; the match to TRBD2 covers 8 bases. Per germline, CDR1 SQVTM and CDR2 ANQGSEA. The V gene end was trimmed by 7 bases and the J gene end by 9 bases; junction bases not matched to a gene: 13. This CDR3 is built from 13 residues. CDR3 bases: TGCAGCGCTGACCGGGAGGGGGGTGAGGCCCAGTACTTC. This gives the protein CSADREGGEAQYF.

Comments on this clone: This sample also contains other DNA sequences that code for the same CDR3. The rearrangement joins TRBV29-1 to TRBJ2-5; D remains unclear. Germline CDR1 SQVTM, CDR2 ANQGSEA. There are 11 residues in the CDR3. Deletions cut 4 bases from V and 1 base from J, with 4 bases between. DNA for the CDR3: TGCAGCGTTGTCGGCCAAGAGACCCAGTACTTC. It translates to CSVVGQETQYF.

The CDR3 nucleotides are TGCGCCAGCAGCCAAGACGGCAATCAGCCCCAGCATTTT. This encodes CASSQDGNQPQHF. The chain carries TRBV4-1 and TRBJ1-5; D not resolved. The CDR3 is made up of 13 amino acids. Germline loops: CDR1 MGHRA, CDR2 YSYEKL. Trimming took off 0 bases at V and 2 bases at J, with 2 bases between the two ends.

The genes are TRBV7-3 and TRBJ2-5; 7 bases are a match to TRBD1. Germline V CDR1 and CDR2: SGHTA, FQGTGA. J lost 2 bases, V lost 2 bases, and 5 bases had no gene match. CDR3 length equals 15 residues. The CDR3 DNA reads TGTGCCAGCAGCTTACTGGGACAGCCACAAGAGACCCAGTACTTC. Its translation is CASSLLGQPQETQYF.

This clone was counted a single time. V gene TRBV19 combines with J gene TRBJ1-5, with a possible D match to TRBD1 (5 bases). The CDR3 loop spans 13 amino acids. V was shortened by 6 bases and J by 9 bases, with 15 bases between the two germline ends. Germline CDR1 and CDR2: LNHDA and SQIVND (reference sequence). This CDR3 reads CASSWDPKRPQHF. In DNA, the CDR3 is TGTGCCAGTAGCTGGGACCCAAAGAGGCCCCAGCATTTT.

CDR3 bases: TGTGCCAGCAGCTTGTCGGGGACAGACGCCTACGAGCAGTACTTC. Translation gives CASSLSGTDAYEQYF. The chain links TRBV5-5 to TRBJ2-7; TRBD1 agrees at 7 bases. The germline CDR1 and CDR2 sequences are SGHKS and YYEKEE (reference sequence). The CDR3 has 15 amino acids. V shed 1 base and J 2 bases; nucleotides not matched to a gene: 6.

The V gene is TRBV29-1, the J gene TRBJ1-1; unclear D gene. The length of the CDR3 is 14 residues. Per the germline V gene, CDR1 is SQVTM and CDR2 is ANQGSEA. V was clipped by 5 bases and J by 5 bases, with 18 bases between them. CDR3 sequence reads: CSVSVRSRPTEAFF. The CDR3 bases are TGCAGCGTTTCGGTCAGGTCTCGACCAACTGAAGCTTTCTTT.

The chain couples TRBV2 to TRBJ1-6; D gene uncertain. Germline loops: CDR1 SNHLY, CDR2 FYNNEI. The V gene lost 6 bases and the J gene lost 4 bases, with 4 bases spanning the gap. This CDR3 has 12 residues. The CDR3 nucleotides read TGTGCCAGCAGGGGGTATAATTCACCCCTCCACTTT. Its protein is CASRGYNSPLHF.

This chain links TRBV7-3 with TRBJ2-6, with a possible D match to TRBD2 (6 bases). CDR1 and CDR2 (germline): SGHTA, FQGTGA. V shed 2 bases and J shed 0 bases, with 20 bases lying between them. The CDR3 covers 20 residues. In DNA form, the CDR3 reads TGTGCCAGCAGCTTATTTTCTAAGCGGGCGGCGACCTCTGGGGCCAACGTCCTGACTTTC. Encoded protein: CASSLFSKRAATSGANVLTF.

A word on this clone: Other DNA sequences in the sample encode the same CDR3. The rearrangement uses TRBV5-6 and TRBJ2-5; no clear D. The V end lost 4 bases, the J end lost 2 bases, and 3 bases lay between the germline ends. The CDR3 length is 11 residues. Looked up from germline, CDR1 is SGHDT and CDR2 is YYEEEE. The CDR3 is CASSLQETQYF. In DNA, the CDR3 is TGTGCCAGCAGCCTGCAAGAGACCCAGTACTTC.

There are a few counts of this clone. The chain employs TRBV9 and TRBJ1-1; D perhaps matches TRBD1 (5 bases). Trimming left V 4 bases short and J 3 bases short, with 10 bases between. The CDR3 has 13 residues. Looked up from germline, CDR1 is SGDLS and CDR2 is YYNGEE. CDR3 residues: CASSSDSYTEAFF. CDR3 DNA: TGTGCCAGCAGCTCAGACAGTTACACTGAAGCTTTCTTT. Looking up the rest from reference TRBV9 and TRBJ1-1 gives the full variable domain: DSGVTQTPKHLITATGQRVTLRCSPRSGDLSVYWYQQSLDQGLQFLIQYYNGEERAKGNILERFSAQQFPDLHSELNLSSLELGDSALYFCASSSDSYTEAFFGQGTRLTVV.

Turning to this clone: Other DNA sequences in this sample translate to the same CDR3. The chain uses TRBV30 and TRBJ2-3; the D is unclear. Trimming removed 2 bases from V and 3 bases from J, with 3 bases in between. CDR3 length equals 11 residues. CDR1 is GTSNPN, CDR2 SVGIG, per germline (reference sequence). CDR3 nucleotide sequence: TGTGCCTGGAGTTTAACAGATACGCAGTATTTT. Translated: CAWSLTDTQYF.

This chain connects TRBV28 to TRBJ2-7; D is perhaps TRBD1 or TRBD2 (5 bases each). This CDR3 is built from 15 residues. The V gene lost 2 bases and the J gene lost 6 bases, with 17 bases spanning the gap. In germline, CDR1 is MDHEN, CDR2 SYDVKM. CDR3 DNA sequence: TGTGCCAGCAGTTTAGAGGGGCCTGGCCTTCGCGAGCAGTACTTC. It codes for CASSLEGPGLREQYF.

The chain joins TRBV19 to TRBJ2-4; TRBD2 might be the D (5 bases). The CDR3 loop spans 16 amino acids. The germline gives CDR1 LNHDA, CDR2 SQIVND (reference sequence). Trimming took off 3 bases at V and 0 bases at J, with 12 bases between the two ends. The CDR3 reads CASSMRTSLAKNIQYF. The DNA for the CDR3 is TGTGCCAGTAGTATGCGGACTTCTCTAGCCAAAAACATTCAGTACTTC. Filled out from reference TRBV19 and TRBJ2-4, the complete variable domain reads DGGITQSPKYLFRKEGQNVTLSCEQNLNHDAMYWYRQDPGQGLRLIYYSQIVNDFQKGDIAEGYSVSREKKESFPLTVTSAQKNPTAFYLCASSMRTSLAKNIQYFGAGTRLSVL.

The gene calls are TRBV7-2 and TRBJ2-7, with D perhaps matching TRBD1 or TRBD2 (6 bases each). V gave up 5 bases and J gave up 4 bases, with 18 bases separating them. CDR3 length: 15 amino acids. Germline loops: CDR1 SGHTA, CDR2 FQGNSA. CDR3 sequence: CASSLGWGAQYEQYF. CDR3 bases: TGTGCCAGCAGCCTGGGATGGGGGGCTCAGTACGAGCAGTACTTC.

The CDR3 sequence: CASSLPTRQEKLFF. The CDR3 region has the DNA TGTGCCAGCAGCCTTCCGACAAGACAGGAAAAACTGTTTTTT. V gene TRBV7-9 combines with J gene TRBJ1-4, with D perhaps matching TRBD1 (5 bases). The V and J ends lost 5 bases and 8 bases respectively, with 15 bases between them. Germline lookup yields CDR1 SEHNR and CDR2 FQNEAQ (reference sequence). The CDR3 has 14 residues.

This rearrangement joins TRBV5-1 to TRBJ2-1; TRBD2 agrees at 11 bases. J was trimmed by 6 bases and V by 4 bases; bases with no gene match: 6. The CDR3 totals 15 residues. The germline V gene has CDR1 SGHRS and CDR2 YFSETQ. This chain's CDR3 is CASSLRSGRGNEQFF. The CDR3 nucleotides read TGCGCCAGCAGCCTCCGTAGCGGGAGGGGCAATGAGCAGTTCTTC. Complete variable domain (other parts from reference TRBV5-1 and TRBJ2-1): KAGVTQTPRYLIKTRGQQVTLSCSPISGHRSVSWYQQTPGQGLQFLFEYFSETQRNKGNFPGRFSGRQFSNSRSEMNVSTLELGDSALYLCASSLRSGRGNEQFFGPGTRLTVL.

This clone came up once. CDR3: CSARGPGLGTTDTQYF. The CDR3 coding sequence is TGCAGCGCAAGAGGCCCGGGACTAGGAACAACGGATACGCAGTATTTT. The V and J genes are TRBV29-1 and TRBJ2-3; 8 nucleotides align to TRBD2. Germline lookup yields CDR1 SQVTM and CDR2 ANQGSEA. The CDR3 is 16 residues long. V gave up 7 bases and J gave up 6 bases; unmatched junction bases: 18.

With respect to this clone: Other DNA variants within this sample encode the same CDR3. V gene TRBV6-5 combines with J gene TRBJ2-7; TRBD2 matches 7 bases. The germline V gene has CDR1 MNHEY and CDR2 SVGAGI. This CDR3 has 14 residues. Losses at the gene ends were 2 bases for V and 3 bases for J; bases not matched to a gene: 4. The CDR3 loop is CASSYRAGVYEQYF. The CDR3 region has the DNA TGTGCCAGCAGTTACCGGGCGGGAGTCTACGAGCAGTACTTC.